This T cell receptor (beta chain) was profiled in a study of T cells in localized non-small cell lung cancer. Study findings and constraints: Uninvolved adjacent lung showed peak T cell clonality, exceeding tumor.

Details on this clone: The antigen is not known.

This table comes from immunoSEQ multiplex PCR, and its TCRdb copy is limited to in-frame clones, with some not included. The table lists approximately 4,000 clones, approximately 24% of them singletons. Trimming removed 3 bases from V and 8 bases from J; junction bases left unmatched: 11. This CDR3 is 14 amino acids long. CDR1 and CDR2 (germline): GTSNPN, SVGIG (reference sequence). The starting material was lung tumor tissue, obtained before any cancer treatment. The source of this sequence is a woman aged 35 to 70 with stage I lung adenocarcinoma. The rearrangement links TRBV30 to TRBJ1-2, with TRBD1 identical over 8 bases. CDR3 DNA: TGTGCCTGGAGACTCACAGGGGGTCGGTTAGGCTACACCTTC. It translates to CAWRLTGGRLGYTF.